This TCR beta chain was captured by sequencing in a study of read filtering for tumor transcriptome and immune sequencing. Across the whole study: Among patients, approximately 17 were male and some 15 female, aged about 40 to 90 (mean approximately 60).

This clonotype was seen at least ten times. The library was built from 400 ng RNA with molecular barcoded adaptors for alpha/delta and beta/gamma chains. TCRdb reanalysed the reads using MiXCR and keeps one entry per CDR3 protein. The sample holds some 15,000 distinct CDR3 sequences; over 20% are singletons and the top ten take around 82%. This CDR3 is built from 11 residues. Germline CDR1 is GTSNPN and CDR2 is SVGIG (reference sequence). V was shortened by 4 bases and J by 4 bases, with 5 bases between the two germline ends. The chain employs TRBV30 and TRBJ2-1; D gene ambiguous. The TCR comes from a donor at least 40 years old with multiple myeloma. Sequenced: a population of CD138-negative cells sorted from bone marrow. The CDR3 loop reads CAWIGYNEQFF. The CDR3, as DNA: TGTGCCTGGATCGGATACAATGAGCAGTTCTTC.